These 13 T cell receptor beta chains share one sample of origin, sequenced in a study of shared clonotypes between healthy human individuals. The assay was immunoSEQ multiplex PCR, and TCRdb's table has in-frame clones only and misses some. The sample records some 1.5 million clones, under 99% being singletons. Sequences were obtained from naive CD4+ T cells sorted from blood. Subset reported: CD45RA+ positively selected. These receptors all come from a man aged 25-40 years in good health.

The genes are TRBV7-9 and TRBJ2-1; TRBD2 might be the D (5 bases). This CDR3 comprises 14 residues. V was cut by 2 bases and J by 2 bases, with 7 bases left in between. CDR1 SEHNR and CDR2 FQNEAQ come from the germline V gene (reference sequence). The CDR3: CASSLPGTYNEQFF. The CDR3 DNA reads as TGTGCCAGCAGCTTACCGGGAACCTACAATGAGCAGTTCTTC. Full variable domain (remainder filled in from reference TRBV7-9 and TRBJ2-1): DTGVSQNPRHKITKRGQNVTFRCDPISEHNRLYWYRQTLGQGPEFLTYFQNEAQLEKSRLLSDRFSAERPKGSFSTLEIQRTEQGDSAMYLCASSLPGTYNEQFFGPGTRLTVL.

This chain links TRBV9 with TRBJ2-7; 9 bases align to TRBD1. Trimming cost V 4 bases and J 3 bases; bases outside gene matches: 8. The CDR3 loop spans 15 amino acids. CDR1 and CDR2 (germline): SGDLS, YYNGEE. For the CDR3, the DNA is TGTGCCAGCAGCCTCGGTGGGACAGGGTTCTACGAGCAGTACTTC. Its protein is CASSLGGTGFYEQYF.

V usage is TRBV2 and J usage is TRBJ1-4; the match to TRBD1 covers 10 bases. The CDR3 loop spans 15 amino acids. Unmatched junction bases numbered 2, after V lost 6 bases and J lost 1 base. Germline values: CDR1 SNHLY, CDR2 FYNNEI. In DNA, the CDR3 is TGTGCCAGCAGCCGGGACAGGGGAACTAATGAAAAACTGTTTTTT. This gives the protein CASSRDRGTNEKLFF.

In this sample, this clone turned up once. The chain recombines TRBV28 with TRBJ2-7; a weak D match, TRBD2 (5 bases). V was trimmed by 7 bases and J by 2 bases, leaving 21 bases between them. The CDR3 totals 16 residues. Germline V gene lookup returns CDR1 MDHEN and CDR2 SYDVKM. The CDR3 is CASMPGSGFGAYEQYF. CDR3 coding DNA: TGTGCCAGCATGCCTGGGTCGGGGTTTGGTGCCTACGAGCAGTACTTC.

The V call is TRBV28, the J call TRBJ2-7; D remains unclear. The CDR3 totals 12 residues. Trimming took 7 bases from V and 0 from J, leaving 7 bases between them. Germline loops: CDR1 MDHEN, CDR2 SYDVKM. CDR3 bases: TGTGCCAGCACTGCGGTCTCCTACGAGCAGTACTTC. Its protein is CASTAVSYEQYF.

The table lists this clone with a count of one. CDR3 sequence reads: CASSPGGFGTETEAFF. CDR3 coding DNA: TGTGCCAGCAGCCCTGGGGGGTTTGGGACGGAGACTGAAGCTTTCTTT. The chain links TRBV5-4 to TRBJ1-1; D is perhaps TRBD1 (5 bases). Germline V gene sequence: CDR1 SGHNT, CDR2 YYREEE (reference sequence). The CDR3 is 16 amino acids. V lost 4 bases and J 5 bases, leaving 21 bases between the germline ends.

This clone was seen once. CDR3 in DNA: TGTGCCAGCAGAGGACTAGCGGGAGTTCAAGAGACCCAGTACTTC. It translates to CASRGLAGVQETQYF. This chain connects TRBV27 to TRBJ2-5, with 13 bases that match TRBD2. Trimming removed 6 bases from V and 2 bases from J; junction bases left unmatched: 3. The CDR3 loop spans 15 amino acids. Germline CDR1 reads MNHEY; CDR2 reads SMNVEV (reference sequence).

The chain combines TRBV20-1 with TRBJ2-3, with 7 bases fitting TRBD1. The length of the CDR3 is 11 residues. Germline-derived CDR1 and CDR2 are DFQATT and SNEGSKA (reference sequence). Trimming took 4 bases from V and 9 from J; bases not matched to a gene: 4. The CDR3 spells CSANLQGTQYF. The CDR3 DNA reads as TGCAGTGCTAATTTACAGGGGACGCAGTATTTT.

V usage is TRBV27 and J usage is TRBJ1-2; D is possibly TRBD1 (5 bases). The germline V gene encodes CDR1 MNHEY and CDR2 SMNVEV (reference sequence). V gave up 5 bases and J gave up 2 bases, with 12 bases separating them. The CDR3 is made up of 14 amino acids. The CDR3 region is CASSTRQTNYGYTF. In nucleotides, the CDR3 is TGTGCCAGCAGTACCCGACAGACGAACTATGGCTACACCTTC.

The chain is built from TRBV27 and TRBJ2-2; possible D gene TRBD2, 6 bases. The CDR3 sequence is 18 residues long. V dropped 5 bases and J dropped 6 bases, with 25 bases sitting between them. The V gene's germline CDR1 is MNHEY and CDR2 SMNVEV (reference sequence). Written as DNA, the CDR3 is TGTGCCAGCAGTCCCGAACCTAAACTAGCCGGCATCCCCGGGGAGCTGTTTTTT. This translates into CASSPEPKLAGIPGELFF.

The V gene is TRBV28, the J gene TRBJ2-1; TRBD1 or TRBD2 may be the D gene (6 bases each). There are 16 residues in the CDR3. Trimming stripped 4 bases from V and 10 bases from J, with 23 bases between. Germline lookup yields CDR1 MDHEN and CDR2 SYDVKM. The CDR3 DNA follows: TGTGCCAGCAGTTCCCTCCTAGCGTCCTTGGGGGCAGAGCAGTTCTTC. It codes for CASSSLLASLGAEQFF.

About this clone: Other DNA sequences in this sample translate to the same CDR3. The gene calls are TRBV5-1 and TRBJ2-5, with D maybe TRBD2 (5 bases). Germline loops: CDR1 SGHRS, CDR2 YFSETQ. With 3 bases removed from V and 5 bases from J, the gap between germline ends came to 14 bases. The CDR3 has 14 residues. The CDR3 bases are TGCGCCAGCAGCTCACGGGGTTTTCAGGAGACCCAGTACTTC. This sequence encodes CASSSRGFQETQYF.

About this clone itself: Other DNA sequences in the sample encode the same CDR3. V usage is TRBV20-1 and J usage is TRBJ2-7; D remains unclear. Germline V lookup: CDR1 DFQATT, CDR2 SNEGSKA (reference sequence). V was clipped by 2 bases and J by 3 bases, with 5 bases between them. This CDR3 is 11 amino acids long. CDR3 sequence reads: CSARRLYEQYF. CDR3 DNA sequence: TGCAGTGCTAGACGACTCTACGAGCAGTACTTC.